This TCR beta chain was captured in a study of shared clonotypes between healthy human individuals. Some clones are missing from TCRdb's copy, which holds only in-frame ones; the method was immunoSEQ multiplex PCR. Among approximately 2.3 million clones listed, 85% to 95% were seen once. This CDR3 has 14 residues. V trimming: 0 bases; J trimming: 10 bases; junction bases outside the gene matches: 5. Germline CDR1 and CDR2: SGDLS and YYNGEE. The receptor was isolated from a man younger than 30 in good health. Some clones in this sample may be carry-over from other donors' samples. The sequencing input was naive CD4+ T cells from PBMCs. Subset indicated: CD45RA+ positively selected. The V call is TRBV9, the J call TRBJ2-1; 9 bases line up with TRBD2. This chain's CDR3 is CASSVAGLAGEQFF. The DNA of the CDR3 is TGTGCCAGCAGCGTAGCGGGACTAGCCGGAGAGCAGTTCTTC.